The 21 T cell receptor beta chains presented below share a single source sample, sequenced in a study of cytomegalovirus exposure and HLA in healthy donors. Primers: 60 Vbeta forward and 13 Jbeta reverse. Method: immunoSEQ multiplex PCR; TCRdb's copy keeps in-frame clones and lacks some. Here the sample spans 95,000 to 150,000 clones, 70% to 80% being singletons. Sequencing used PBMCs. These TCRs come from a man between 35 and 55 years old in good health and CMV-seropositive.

CDR3 sequence (DNA): TGTGCCAGCAGGAGTGCAGGGGATAGCAATCAGCCCCAGCATTTT. Translated, it gives CASRSAGDSNQPQHF. The V and J genes are TRBV6-6 and TRBJ1-5; possible D gene TRBD1, 6 bases. The CDR3 sequence is 15 residues long. Looked up from germline, CDR1 is MNHNY and CDR2 is SVGAGI (reference sequence). Trimming removed 6 bases from V and 0 bases from J, with 12 bases in between.

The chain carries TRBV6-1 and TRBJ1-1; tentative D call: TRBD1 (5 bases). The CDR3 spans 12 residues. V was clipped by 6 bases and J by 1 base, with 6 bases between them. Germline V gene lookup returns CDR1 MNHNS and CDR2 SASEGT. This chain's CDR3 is CASRGGNTEAFF. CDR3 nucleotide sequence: TGTGCCAGCAGGGGGGGGAACACTGAAGCTTTCTTT.

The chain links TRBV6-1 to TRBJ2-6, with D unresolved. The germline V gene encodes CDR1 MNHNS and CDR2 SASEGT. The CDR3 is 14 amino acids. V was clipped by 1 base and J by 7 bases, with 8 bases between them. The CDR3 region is CASSEEGAANVLTF. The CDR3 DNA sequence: TGTGCCAGCAGTGAAGAAGGAGCAGCCAACGTCCTGACTTTC.

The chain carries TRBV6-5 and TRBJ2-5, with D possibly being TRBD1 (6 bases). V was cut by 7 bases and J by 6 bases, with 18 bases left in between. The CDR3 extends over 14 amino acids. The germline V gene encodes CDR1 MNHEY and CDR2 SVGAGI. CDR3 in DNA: TGTGCCAGCACCCTGGGTGGGGGCGCGAAGACCCAGTACTTC. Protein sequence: CASTLGGGAKTQYF.

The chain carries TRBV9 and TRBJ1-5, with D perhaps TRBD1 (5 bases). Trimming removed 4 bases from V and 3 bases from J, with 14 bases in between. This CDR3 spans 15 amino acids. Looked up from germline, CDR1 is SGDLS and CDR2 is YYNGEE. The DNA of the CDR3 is TGTGCCAGCAGCTTTAACCGGGACTCCAATCAGCCCCAGCATTTT. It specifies CASSFNRDSNQPQHF.

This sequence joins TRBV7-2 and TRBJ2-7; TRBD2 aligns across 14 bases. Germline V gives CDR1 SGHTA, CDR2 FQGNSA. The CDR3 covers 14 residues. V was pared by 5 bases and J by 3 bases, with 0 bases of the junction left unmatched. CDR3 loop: CASSGTSGSYEQYF. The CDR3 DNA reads TGTGCCAGCAGCGGGACTAGCGGGAGCTACGAGCAGTACTTC.

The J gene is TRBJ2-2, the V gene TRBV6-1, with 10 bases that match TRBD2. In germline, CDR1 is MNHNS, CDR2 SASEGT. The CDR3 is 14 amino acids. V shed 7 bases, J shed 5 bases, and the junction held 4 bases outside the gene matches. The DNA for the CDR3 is TGTGCCAGCAACCTAGCGGGGGAGACCGGGGAGCTGTTTTTT. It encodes CASNLAGETGELFF.

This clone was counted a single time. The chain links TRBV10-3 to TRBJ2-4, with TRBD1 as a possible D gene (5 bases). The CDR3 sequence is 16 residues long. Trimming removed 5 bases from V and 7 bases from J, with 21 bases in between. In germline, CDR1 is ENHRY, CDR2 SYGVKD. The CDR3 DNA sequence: TGTGCCATCAGTACGACAGCCCCCGGCTCTGAGAACATTCAGTACTTC. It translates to CAISTTAPGSENIQYF.

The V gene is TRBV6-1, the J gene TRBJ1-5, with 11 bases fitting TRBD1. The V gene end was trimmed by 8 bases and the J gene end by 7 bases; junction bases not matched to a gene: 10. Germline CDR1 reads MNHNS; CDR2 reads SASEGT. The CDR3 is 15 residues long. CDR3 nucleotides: TGTGCCAGCGGCTGGGGACAGGGGGTCGGGCAGCCCCAGCATTTT. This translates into CASGWGQGVGQPQHF.

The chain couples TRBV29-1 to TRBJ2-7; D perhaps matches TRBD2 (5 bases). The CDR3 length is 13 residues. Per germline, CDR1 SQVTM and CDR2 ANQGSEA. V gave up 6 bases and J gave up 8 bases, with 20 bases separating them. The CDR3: CSVAAGPAGKQYF. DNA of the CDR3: TGCAGCGTGGCAGCCGGGCCCGCCGGGAAGCAGTACTTC.

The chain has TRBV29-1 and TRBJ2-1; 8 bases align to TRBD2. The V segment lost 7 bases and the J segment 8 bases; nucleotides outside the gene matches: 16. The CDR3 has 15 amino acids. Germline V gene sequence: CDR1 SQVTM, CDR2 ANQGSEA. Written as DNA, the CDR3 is TGCAGCGCTGTAATTAGCGGGATTGTCGGAGATGAGCAGTTCTTC. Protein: CSAVISGIVGDEQFF.

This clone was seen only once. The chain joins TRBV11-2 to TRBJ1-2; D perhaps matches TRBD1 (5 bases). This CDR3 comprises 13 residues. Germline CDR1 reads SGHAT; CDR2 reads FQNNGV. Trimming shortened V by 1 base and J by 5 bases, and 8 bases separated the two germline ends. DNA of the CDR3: TGTGCCAGCAGCTTAGCGGCAGGGTATGGCTACACCTTC. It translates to CASSLAAGYGYTF. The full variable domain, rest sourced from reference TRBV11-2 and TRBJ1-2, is EAGVAQSPRYKIIEKRQSVAFWCNPISGHATLYWYQQILGQGPKLLIQFQNNGVVDDSQLPKDRFSAERLKGVDSTLKIQPAKLEDSAVYLCASSLAAGYGYTFGSGTRLTVV.

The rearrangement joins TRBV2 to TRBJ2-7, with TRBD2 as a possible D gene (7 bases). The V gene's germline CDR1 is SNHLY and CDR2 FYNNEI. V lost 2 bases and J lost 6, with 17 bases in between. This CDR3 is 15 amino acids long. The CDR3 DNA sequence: TGTGCCAGCAGTGAACACCACGGGGGGCTCGGCGAGCAGTACTTC. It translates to CASSEHHGGLGEQYF.

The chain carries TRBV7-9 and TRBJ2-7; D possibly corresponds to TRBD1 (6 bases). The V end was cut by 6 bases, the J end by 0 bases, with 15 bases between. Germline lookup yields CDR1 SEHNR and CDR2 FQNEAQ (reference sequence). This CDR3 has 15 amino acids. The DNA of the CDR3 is TGTGCCAGCAGTTTCCCCGACAGGAGCTCCTACGAGCAGTACTTC. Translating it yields CASSFPDRSSYEQYF.

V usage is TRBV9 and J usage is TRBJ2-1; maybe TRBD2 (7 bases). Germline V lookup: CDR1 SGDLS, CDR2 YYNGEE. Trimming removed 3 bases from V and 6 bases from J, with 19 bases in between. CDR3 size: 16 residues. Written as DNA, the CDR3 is TGTGCCAGCAGCGGATGGGGAGGGGGGGCCAGCAATGAGCAGTTCTTC. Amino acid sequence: CASSGWGGGASNEQFF.

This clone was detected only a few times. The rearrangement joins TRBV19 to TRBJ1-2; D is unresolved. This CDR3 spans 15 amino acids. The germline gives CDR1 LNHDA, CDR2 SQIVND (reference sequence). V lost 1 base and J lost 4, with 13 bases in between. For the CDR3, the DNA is TGTGCCAGTAGTATAGGAGAACGGTCTATCTATGGCTACACCTTC. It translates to CASSIGERSIYGYTF.

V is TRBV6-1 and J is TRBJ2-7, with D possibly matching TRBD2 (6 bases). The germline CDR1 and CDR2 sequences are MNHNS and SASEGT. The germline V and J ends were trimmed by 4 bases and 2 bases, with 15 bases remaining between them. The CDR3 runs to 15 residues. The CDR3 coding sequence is TGTGCCAGCAGTGGACTGGCAGGGAGGCCCTACGAGCAGTACTTC. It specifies CASSGLAGRPYEQYF.

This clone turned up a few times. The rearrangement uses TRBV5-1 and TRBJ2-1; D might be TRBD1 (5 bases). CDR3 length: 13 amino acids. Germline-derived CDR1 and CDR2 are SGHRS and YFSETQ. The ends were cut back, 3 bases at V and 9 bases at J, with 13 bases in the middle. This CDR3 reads CASSSTDSSEQFF. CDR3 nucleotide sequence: TGCGCCAGCAGCTCCACCGACAGCTCTGAGCAGTTCTTC.

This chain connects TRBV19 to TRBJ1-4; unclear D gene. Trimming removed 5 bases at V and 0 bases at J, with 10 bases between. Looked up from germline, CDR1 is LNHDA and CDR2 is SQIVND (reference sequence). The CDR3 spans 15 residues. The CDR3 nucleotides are TGTGCCAGTAGTCCCACAGAGACAACTAATGAAAAACTGTTTTTT. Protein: CASSPTETTNEKLFF.

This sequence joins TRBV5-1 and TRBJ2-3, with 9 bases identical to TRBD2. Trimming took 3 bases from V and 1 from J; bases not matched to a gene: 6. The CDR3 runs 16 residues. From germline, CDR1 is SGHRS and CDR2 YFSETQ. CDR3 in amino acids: CASSWNPSGGTDTQYF. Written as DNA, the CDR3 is TGCGCCAGCAGCTGGAACCCTAGCGGGGGCACAGATACGCAGTATTTT. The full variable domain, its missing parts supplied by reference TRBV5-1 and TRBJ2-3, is KAGVTQTPRYLIKTRGQQVTLSCSPISGHRSVSWYQQTPGQGLQFLFEYFSETQRNKGNFPGRFSGRQFSNSRSEMNVSTLELGDSALYLCASSWNPSGGTDTQYFGPGTRLTVL.

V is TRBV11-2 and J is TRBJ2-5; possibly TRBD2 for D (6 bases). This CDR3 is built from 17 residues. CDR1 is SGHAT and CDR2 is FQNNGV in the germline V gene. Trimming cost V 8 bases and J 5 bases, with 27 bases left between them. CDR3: CASAKAGPGLGGETQYF. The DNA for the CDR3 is TGTGCCAGCGCTAAAGCCGGCCCGGGACTTGGAGGGGAGACCCAGTACTTC.